Described below is a single T cell receptor (beta chain) sequence and its context. This entry comes from a study of blood T cell repertoires in COVID-19. The length of the CDR3 is 15 residues. The V gene lost 4 bases and the J gene lost 0 bases, with 12 bases spanning the gap. Germline assignment: CDR1 SGHDT and CDR2 YYEEEE. Data came from immunoSEQ multiplex PCR; TCRdb stores just in-frame clones and leaves some out. This table has 150,000 to 180,000 clones, 80% appearing once. The receptor comes from a man between 60 and 75 years old with acute or convalescent COVID-19. The chain couples TRBV5-6 to TRBJ2-3; D remains ambiguous. Material: peripheral blood. The CDR3 DNA sequence: TGTGCCAGCAGCCCGCCCCCCGGGAGCACAGATACGCAGTATTTT. Protein product: CASSPPPGSTDTQYF.